This is a list of T cell receptor beta chains from one sample in a study of cytomegalovirus exposure and HLA in healthy donors. Produced via immunoSEQ multiplex PCR; TCRdb's table is partial and in-frame only. The sample holds roughly 180,000 clones, about 68% seen once. Sequences were obtained from PBMCs. The receptors come from a female donor in good health and CMV-seronegative. The CDR3 runs from the conserved cysteine through the conserved F or W. D genes are given only for firm matches. Not every row has a clone size; where given, it reads once, few, many or a size class.

-,TRBJ2-7,TRBV6-5,TRBD2,15,CASSPRGGPSYEQYF,TGTGCCAGCAGCCCCCGGGGAGGGCCCTCCTACGAGCAGTACTTC
few,TRBJ2-1,TRBV4-2,TRBD2,16,CASSHRTSGGRYEQFF,TGTGCCAGCAGCCACCGGACTAGCGGAGGGAGGTATGAGCAGTTCTTC
-,TRBJ1-3,TRBV7-9,-,18,CASTLAGTRDNSGNTIYF,TGTGCCAGCACCCTTGCCGGGACCAGGGACAATTCTGGAAACACCATATATTTT
-,TRBJ2-7,TRBV5-4,-,14,CASSLDTAVDEQYF,TGTGCCAGCAGCCTAGACACAGCGGTCGACGAGCAGTACTTC
-,TRBJ1-5,TRBV7-2,-,15,CASSPESTSNQPQHF,TGTGCCAGCAGCCCGGAGTCTACGAGCAATCAGCCCCAGCATTTT
-,TRBJ2-3,TRBV7-2,TRBD2,17,CASTLTSGWRGTDTQYF,TGTGCCAGCACCTTGACTAGCGGCTGGCGGGGCACAGATACGCAGTATTTT
-,TRBJ1-6,TRBV18,-,12,CASPSQLSPLHF,TGTGCCAGTCCTTCACAGCTTTCACCCCTCCACTTT
-,TRBJ1-2,TRBV7-8,TRBD1,13,CASSADRDAAYTF,TGTGCCAGCAGCGCCGACAGGGATGCCGCCTATACCTTC
-,TRBJ1-1,TRBV27,TRBD1,14,CASRAGGLNTEAFF,TGTGCCAGCAGGGCAGGGGGCCTTAACACTGAAGCTTTCTTT
-,TRBJ2-6,TRBV4-1,TRBD1,16,CASSQVDRAGANVLTF,TGCGCCAGCAGCCAAGTGGACAGGGCTGGGGCCAACGTCCTGACTTTC
-,TRBJ2-5,TRBV5-1,TRBD1,14,CASSRDRGGETQYF,TGCGCCAGCAGTCGGGACAGGGGGGGAGAGACCCAGTACTTC
-,TRBJ1-2,TRBV7-6,TRBD1,15,CASSLETGVNYGYTF,TGTGCCAGCAGCTTAGAGACAGGGGTTAACTATGGCTACACCTTC
-,TRBJ1-1,TRBV18,TRBD1,16,CASSPRQQGVNTEAFF,TGTGCCAGCTCACCACGCCAACAGGGGGTGAACACTGAAGCTTTCTTT
few,TRBJ1-4,TRBV11-2,-,16,CASSSERYPKREKLFF,TGTGCCAGCAGCTCCGAAAGGTACCCGAAGCGGGAAAAACTGTTTTTT
-,TRBJ2-7,TRBV27,TRBD1,16,CASSKSGTGISYEQYF,TGTGCCAGCAGCAAATCCGGGACAGGCATCTCCTACGAGCAGTACTTC
once,TRBJ1-1,TRBV19,TRBD1,14,CASSYPDRGTEAFF,TGTGCCAGTAGTTACCCAGACAGGGGAACTGAAGCTTTCTTT
-,TRBJ2-7,TRBV30,TRBD2,15,CAWIGLAGGKYEQYF,TGTGCCTGGATCGGACTAGCGGGGGGGAAGTACGAGCAGTACTTC
few,TRBJ2-7,TRBV30,TRBD2,14,CAWSLGLASDEQYF,TGTGCCTGGTCCTTGGGACTAGCGTCCGACGAGCAGTACTTC
-,TRBJ2-2,TRBV5-1,-,12,CASSYSREELFF,TGCGCCAGCAGCTACTCCCGGGAGGAGCTGTTTTTT
once,TRBJ2-7,TRBV28,-,15,CASSRPTRPPYEQYF,TGTGCCAGCAGCCGTCCGACTAGGCCTCCTTACGAGCAGTACTTC
-,TRBJ1-6,TRBV9,TRBD1,15,CASSVGTGLASPLHF,TGTGCCAGCAGCGTAGGGACAGGGTTGGCTTCACCCCTCCACTTT
-,TRBJ2-2,TRBV27,-,16,CASSLSGTIYTGELFF,TGTGCCAGCAGTTTGAGCGGAACAATTTACACCGGGGAGCTGTTTTTT
-,TRBJ1-4,TRBV18,-,15,CASSPGEALNEKLFF,TGTGCCAGCTCACCAGGGGAGGCCCTTAATGAAAAACTGTTTTTT
-,TRBJ1-1,TRBV6-5,-,13,CASRTGTNTEAFF,TGTGCCAGCAGGACCGGGACAAACACTGAAGCTTTCTTT
-,TRBJ2-2,TRBV5-6,-,11,CASVGSGELFF,TGTGCCAGCGTAGGGAGCGGGGAGCTGTTTTTT
-,TRBJ2-5,TRBV5-1,TRBD2,16,CASSLRLAVPMVTQYF,TGCGCCAGCAGCTTACGACTAGCAGTTCCAATGGTGACCCAGTACTTC
-,TRBJ1-2,TRBV6-1,-,16,CASSEEVGRVSYGYTF,TGTGCCAGCAGTGAAGAGGTTGGGAGGGTTAGCTATGGCTACACCTTC
-,TRBJ1-5,TRBV18,TRBD1,15,CASSPGQGGGQPQHF,TGTGCCAGCTCACCGGGACAGGGGGGAGGTCAGCCCCAGCATTTT
-,TRBJ1-4,TRBV9,-,15,CASSPQAGIGEKLFF,TGTGCCAGCAGCCCCCAAGCCGGGATCGGAGAAAAACTGTTTTTT
-,TRBJ2-5,TRBV11-3,-,17,CASSLGVVAGKGETQYF,TGTGCCAGCAGCCTTGGCGTTGTTGCGGGGAAGGGCGAGACCCAGTACTTC
-,TRBJ2-2,TRBV4-1,TRBD2,16,CASSQDPGGLTGELFF,TGCGCCAGCAGCCAAGATCCGGGGGGTCTAACCGGGGAGCTGTTTTTT
-,TRBJ2-1,TRBV9,-,16,CASSGPAGGALNEQFF,TGTGCCAGCAGCGGACCCGCCGGGGGAGCTCTTAATGAGCAGTTCTTC
-,TRBJ2-3,TRBV2,TRBD2,15,CASSGRGGATDTQYF,TGTGCCAGCAGTGGCCGCGGGGGGGCAACAGATACGCAGTATTTT
-,TRBJ1-1,TRBV7-3,TRBD1,15,CASSFTGTGNTEAFF,TGTGCCAGCAGCTTCACCGGGACAGGGAACACTGAAGCTTTCTTT
-,TRBJ2-1,TRBV7-2,TRBD2,16,CASSSGLAGANNEQFF,TGTGCCAGCAGCTCGGGACTAGCGGGAGCTAACAATGAGCAGTTCTTC
-,TRBJ2-7,TRBV2,-,16,CASSESGPPRAYEQYF,TGTGCCAGCAGTGAATCCGGTCCCCCTCGGGCCTACGAGCAGTACTTC
-,TRBJ1-2,TRBV28,TRBD1,14,CASSHETGGHGYTF,TGTGCCAGCAGTCATGAAACAGGGGGGCATGGCTACACCTTC
-,TRBJ2-7,TRBV6-5,TRBD1,14,CASSPGTVSYEQYF,TGTGCCAGCAGTCCCGGGACAGTCTCCTACGAGCAGTACTTC
once,TRBJ2-7,TRBV6-5,TRBD1,13,CASSTFQGDEQYF,TGTGCCAGCAGTACCTTTCAGGGGGACGAGCAGTACTTC
-,TRBJ2-7,TRBV7-9,-,13,CASSSGGVYEQYF,TGTGCCAGCAGCTCGGGGGGCGTTTACGAGCAGTACTTC
-,TRBJ2-7,TRBV14,-,13,CASSHLAEYEQYF,TGTGCCAGCAGCCATTTGGCTGAATACGAGCAGTACTTC